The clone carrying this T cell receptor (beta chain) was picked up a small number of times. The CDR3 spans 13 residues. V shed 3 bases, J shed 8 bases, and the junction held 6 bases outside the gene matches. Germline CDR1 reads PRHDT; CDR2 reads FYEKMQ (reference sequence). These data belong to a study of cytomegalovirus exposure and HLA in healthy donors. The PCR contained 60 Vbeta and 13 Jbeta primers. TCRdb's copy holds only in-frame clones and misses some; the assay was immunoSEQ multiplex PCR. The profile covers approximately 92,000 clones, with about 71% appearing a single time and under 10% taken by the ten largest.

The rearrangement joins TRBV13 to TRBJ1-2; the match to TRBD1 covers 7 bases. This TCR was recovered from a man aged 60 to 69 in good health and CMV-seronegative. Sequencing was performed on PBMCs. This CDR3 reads CASSLGRGEGYTF. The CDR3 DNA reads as TGTGCCAGCAGCTTGGGCAGGGGGGAAGGCTACACCTTC.